In this sample, the clone carrying this T cell receptor beta chain turned up a few times. The sample comes from a study of blood T cell repertoires in COVID-19. Living in about two dozen US areas, the participants were between roughly 18 and 89 years of age. Researchers sorted participants into cohorts using their self-reported clinical history. As handled by the study authors: Reference gene primer amplification yielded estimated nucleated cell counts. TCRdb keeps only in-frame clones here, not all; method: immunoSEQ multiplex PCR. V and J calls and clone size follow that table, whereas D and trimming were derived from the DNA. There are 250,000 to 400,000 clones in the sample; about nine tenths occur only once, and 4% to 6% lies in the top ten. The CDR3 is made up of 15 amino acids. V lost 3 bases and J lost 3; bases outside the gene matches: 8. CDR1 and CDR2 (germline): SGDLS, YYNGEE.

This rearrangement joins TRBV9 to TRBJ2-7; TRBD1 matches 8 bases. This clonotype was obtained from a man aged 60-69 years who had recovered from COVID-19. Sequenced input: PBMCs or T cells enriched from blood (not recorded which). Here the CDR3 DNA reads TGTGCCAGCAGCGCTGGTCCAGGGGGCATCTACGAGCAGTACTTC. The encoded protein is CASSAGPGGIYEQYF.